The following is a T cell receptor beta chain sequence with its context. No antigen is known for it. It has no much larger one-base neighbor in the sample; base qualities were not kept. The CDR3 runs 14 residues from the cysteine to the phenylalanine. The read is trimmed to its CDR3 DNA, 42 bases read in frame from base 1. From V the trimming removes 3 bases and from J it removes 8 bases, while the gene matches leave 7 bases of the junction unaccounted for. According to the germline V gene, CDR1 reads SGHVS and CDR2 reads FNYEAQ. For sorted-subset TCR libraries, 1 million sorted CD4+ or CD8+ T cells were used. Peripheral blood underwent Ficoll-Hypaque density gradient centrifugation to isolate PBMCs, which were then cryopreserved in liquid nitrogen. The study also sequenced paired sorted CD4+ and CD8+ subsets from healthy controls, HAM/TSP patients and MS patients. This sample was included in a study of neurological immune-mediated disorders (dated by TCRdb to between 2019 and 2020). With regard to the full study: Using UMI-based sequencing, the study compared peripheral blood TCR-beta repertoires from patients with HTLV-I-associated myelopathy (HAM/TSP), patients with multiple sclerosis, and healthy controls. Longitudinal samples, technical triplicates and paired sorted CD4+ and CD8+ T-cell subsets, alongside PBMC samples, were included among the 106 TCR-beta libraries. The cohort included 60 to 70 subjects: some 14 with HAM/TSP, approximately 34 with multiple sclerosis, and 20 healthy controls. On the study overall, not on this receptor specifically: No identical CDR3 amino acid sequences were shared among expanded clones across subjects, suggesting private TCR-beta repertoires in all groups. The highest TCR clonal expansion was observed in HAM/TSP patients, whereas the lowest was observed in MS patients, even when compared with healthy controls.

cDNA was synthesized by template-switch 5'RACE using a primer carrying a 10-nucleotide random unique molecular identifier by which each TCR transcript was tagged. Over 190 million TCR-beta sequences, covering 15-18 subjects, were produced in each sequencing run. Total RNA was extracted with the RNeasy kit. Using the KAPA Real-time Library Amplification kit, TCR-beta VDJ regions were amplified with primers for the TCR constant region and the 5'RACE anchor. Sample indexes and Illumina adaptors were added in a first PCR, after which library yield was increased in a second PCR. After Ampure bead purification, the TCR product of roughly 650 bp was size-selected on a 2% E-gel SizeSelection system. Library quality was checked on a Bioanalyzer, concentration was measured with Qubit, and libraries were quantified with the Kapa Library Quantification kit before pooling. An Illumina HiSeq 2500 sequenced the libraries paired-end 2 x 150 bp. To increase sequence diversity, roughly 24-32% phiX was spiked into each library pool. The source study handled its data this way. The UMI-based MiGEC pipeline processed quality-filtered reads and removed over 80% of raw TCR sequences during error correction. VDJ genes were aligned to IMGT germline references, and each clonotype was defined by a unique CDR3 amino acid sequence together with V-J genes. Clonal expansion, Shannon diversity and CDR3 relatedness were evaluated with VDJtools (CalcPairwiseDistances, ClusterSamples), while phylogenetic trees were built in CLCbio workbench. Expanded clones were defined as having at least 8 unique UMIs, based on coefficient-of-variation modelling across technical triplicates. Using fastp at Q25 and MiXCR, TCRdb reprocessed the public reads and kept productive beta chains. CDR3 protein sequences are deduplicated, and each keeps its most common genes and DNA. These V and J calls originate from TCRdb's pipeline instead of the authors' own analysis. The sample records about 41,000 distinct CDR3 sequences, about 14% of which are singletons. The top ten hold around 3.3% of the sample.

The clonotype comes from a woman aged 55-69 years with HTLV-1-associated myelopathy (HAM/TSP). This chain is built from TRBV7-6 and TRBJ2-4; a stretch of 7 junction bases matches TRBD1. The sequenced material came from CD4+ T cells from blood. The bases are TGTGCCAGCAGCTTGGGGACAGCTCATGACATTCAGTACTTC. The resulting protein is CASSLGTAHDIQYF.